Below, 20 T cell receptor beta chains from the same sample are listed, as sequenced in a study of control samples from healthy donors and cancer patients. The assay was immunoSEQ multiplex PCR, and TCRdb's table has in-frame clones only and misses some. The profile shows over 150,000 clones, around 90% of them singletons. Sequences were obtained from blood. The receptors here all came from a woman in her 50s in good health.

Concerning this clone itself: Other DNA sequences in this specimen translate into the identical CDR3. CDR3 nucleotide sequence: TGTGCCAGCTCACCCTCGGGGGGGAATCAGCCCCAGCATTTT. Translation gives CASSPSGGNQPQHF. The gene calls are TRBV18 and TRBJ1-5, with D maybe TRBD1 (5 bases). Germline CDR1 KGHSH, CDR2 LQKENI. The V gene lost 3 bases and the J gene lost 4 bases, with 10 bases spanning the gap. CDR3 length equals 14 residues.

The gene calls are TRBV7-2 and TRBJ2-1; TRBD2 aligns across 12 bases. CDR3 length: 15 amino acids. Germline values: CDR1 SGHTA, CDR2 FQGNSA. V lost 6 bases, J lost 9 bases, and 9 bases stayed unmatched. The CDR3 loop is CASSPTSGSRGEQFF. Here the CDR3 DNA reads TGTGCCAGCAGTCCGACTAGCGGGAGTAGAGGTGAGCAGTTCTTC. Drawing the rest from reference TRBV7-2 and TRBJ2-1, the complete variable domain is GAGVSQSPSNKVTEKGKDVELRCDPISGHTALYWYRQSLGQGLEFLIYFQGNSAPDKSGLPSDRFSAERTGGSVSTLTIQRTQQEDSAVYLCASSPTSGSRGEQFFGPGTRLTVL.

This clone was picked up one time. The chain employs TRBV6-1 and TRBJ1-5; 8 bases agree with TRBD1. With 2 bases clipped from V and 4 bases from J, the junction kept 4 bases outside the gene matches. Germline-derived CDR1 and CDR2 are MNHNS and SASEGT. This CDR3 contains 15 residues. CDR3 protein: CASSEPTGANQPQHF. In DNA, the CDR3 is TGTGCCAGCAGTGAACCGACAGGGGCAAATCAGCCCCAGCATTTT.

The gene calls are TRBV7-6 and TRBJ2-1, with a tentative D call TRBD2 (6 bases). Germline-derived CDR1 and CDR2 are SGHVS and FNYEAQ. V was shortened by 5 bases and J by 6 bases, with 11 bases between the two germline ends. The length of the CDR3 is 13 residues. DNA of the CDR3: TGTGCCAGCAGCCGTGCGGGGCGCAATGAGCAGTTCTTC. Protein product: CASSRAGRNEQFF.

The CDR3 loop reads CASKAGAGGYTF. CDR3 DNA: TGTGCCAGCAAGGCAGGGGCTGGTGGCTACACCTTC. The V gene is TRBV27, the J gene TRBJ1-2; D is possibly TRBD1 (6 bases). V lost 7 bases and J lost 7, with 13 bases in between. There are 12 residues in the CDR3. Per germline, CDR1 MNHEY and CDR2 SMNVEV (reference sequence).

Points on this clone: At one end, the junction sequence differs from germline, possibly due to a read error. The chain has TRBV5-1 and TRBJ2-7; 8 bases line up with TRBD1. The CDR3 is 12 residues long. Germline assignment: CDR1 SGHRS and CDR2 YFSETQ. CDR3 sequence: CASRDSRQGWNF. The CDR3 coding sequence is TGCGCCAGCAGAGATTCACGACAGGGGTGGAACTTC.

CDR3 amino acids: CASSVGGGISYEQYF. The CDR3 region has the DNA TGTGCCAGCAGCGTAGGCGGGGGGATATCCTACGAGCAGTACTTC. This chain links TRBV9 with TRBJ2-7, with 8 nucleotides matching TRBD2. The CDR3 has 15 amino acids. Germline assignment: CDR1 SGDLS and CDR2 YYNGEE. Trimming took 0 bases from V and 1 from J; bases not matched to a gene: 3.

The J gene is TRBJ2-5, the V gene TRBV29-1, with a weak D call TRBD2 (7 bases). The CDR3 runs to 14 residues. V was clipped by 6 bases and J by 2 bases, with 16 bases between them. Per the germline V gene, CDR1 is SQVTM and CDR2 is ANQGSEA. CDR3 sequence: CSVGGQSNQETQYF. The CDR3 coding sequence is TGCAGCGTGGGGGGGCAGTCAAATCAAGAGACCCAGTACTTC.

This clone was seen a single time. The V call is TRBV13, the J call TRBJ2-3; D remains unclear. Looked up from germline, CDR1 is PRHDT and CDR2 is FYEKMQ (reference sequence). The CDR3 is 15 residues long. The V and J ends lost 3 bases and 1 base respectively, with 11 bases between them. The CDR3 reads CASSFGARRTDTQYF. Here the CDR3 DNA reads TGTGCCAGCAGCTTTGGAGCTAGACGCACAGATACGCAGTATTTT. Together with reference TRBV13 and TRBJ2-3, the CDR3 gives the full variable domain: AAGVIQSPRHLIKEKRETATLKCYPIPRHDTVYWYQQGPGQDPQFLISFYEKMQSDKGSIPDRFSAQQFSDYHSELNMSSLELGDSALYFCASSFGARRTDTQYFGPGTRLTVL.

V gene TRBV7-6 combines with J gene TRBJ2-5; TRBD2 matches 9 bases. Trimming removed 5 bases from V and 5 bases from J; junction bases left unmatched: 9. Germline V gives CDR1 SGHVS, CDR2 FNYEAQ. CDR3 length equals 15 residues. The CDR3 DNA reads TGTGCCAGCAGCCACCTCCAGCGGGGGGAGGAGACCCAGTACTTC. It codes for CASSHLQRGEETQYF.

This chain connects TRBV3-1 (or the pseudogene TRBV3-2) to TRBJ1-2; maybe TRBD1 (5 bases). The CDR3 spans 13 residues. Trimming took 4 bases from V and 2 from J, leaving 8 bases between them. The germline CDR1 and CDR2 sequences are LGHDT and YNNKEL (reference sequence). Here the CDR3 DNA reads TGTGCCAGCAGCCGAAAGGGGAACTATGGCTACACCTTC. It translates to CASSRKGNYGYTF.

The chain joins TRBV9 to TRBJ2-7; TRBD1 aligns across 9 bases. The CDR3 totals 15 residues. CDR1 and CDR2 (germline): SGDLS, YYNGEE. V lost 0 bases to trimming and J lost 6 bases; unmatched junction nucleotides: 7. CDR3 nucleotides: TGTGCCAGCAGCGTAGAAGGGACAGGGAAAGGCGAGCAGTACTTC. Protein: CASSVEGTGKGEQYF.

The CDR3 sequence: CASSLNEQFF. The CDR3 region has the DNA TGTGCCAGCAGTCTCAATGAGCAGTTCTTC. V and J are TRBV28 and TRBJ2-1; D not certain. V was cut by 5 bases and J by 6 bases, with 2 bases left in between. The CDR3 has 10 residues. The germline V gene encodes CDR1 MDHEN and CDR2 SYDVKM.

The CDR3 DNA sequence: TGTGCCAGCAGCTTCGACAGGGTTAATGAGCAGTTCTTC. It yields the protein CASSFDRVNEQFF. The rearrangement links TRBV7-3 to TRBJ2-1; 7 bases are shared with TRBD1. Germline V CDR1 and CDR2: SGHTA, FQGTGA. With 3 bases clipped from V and 7 bases from J, the junction kept 3 bases outside the gene matches. The CDR3 covers 13 residues.

The gene calls are TRBV28 and TRBJ2-3, with D possibly TRBD2 on 6 matching bases. The CDR3 extends over 18 amino acids. V was trimmed by 7 bases and J by 3 bases, leaving 26 bases between them. CDR1 and CDR2 from the germline V gene are MDHEN and SYDVKM. The CDR3 DNA reads as TGTGCCAGCATCCCCGTCGGAGGGACTCCCTTTTTGACAGATACGCAGTATTTT. This codes for CASIPVGGTPFLTDTQYF. Full variable domain (rest looked up from reference TRBV28 and TRBJ2-3): DVKVTQSSRYLVKRTGEKVFLECVQDMDHENMFWYRQDPGLGLRLIYFSYDVKMKEKGDIPEGYSVSREKKERFSLILESASTNQTSMYLCASIPVGGTPFLTDTQYFGPGTRLTVL.

The chain recombines TRBV5-1 with TRBJ2-1, with 11 bases lining up with TRBD2. The CDR3 extends over 16 amino acids. From germline, CDR1 is SGHRS and CDR2 YFSETQ. V trimming: 3 bases; J trimming: 7 bases; junction bases outside the gene matches: 9. The CDR3 DNA reads as TGCGCCAGCAGCTCCGGTGCTAGCGGGGGGCGGAATGAGCAGTTCTTC. Protein: CASSSGASGGRNEQFF.

The chain couples TRBV3-1 (or the pseudogene TRBV3-2) to TRBJ2-2, with D tentatively TRBD2 (7 bases). Trimming pared 10 bases from V and 0 bases from J, leaving 12 bases between. CDR1 is LGHDT, CDR2 YNNKEL, per germline (reference sequence). The CDR3 sequence is 14 residues long. The CDR3 sequence is CATCGGANTGELFF. As DNA, the CDR3 is TGTGCCACCTGCGGGGGCGCGAACACCGGGGAGCTGTTTTTT.

The CDR3 DNA sequence: TGTGCCAGCAGCCCCCAGGCTCAGGGGACCCGCACTGAAGCTTTCTTT. It codes for CASSPQAQGTRTEAFF. The chain employs TRBV7-2 and TRBJ1-1; D may be TRBD1 (6 bases). The CDR3 is 16 amino acids. With 5 bases removed from V and 4 bases from J, the gap between germline ends came to 20 bases. Per the germline V gene, CDR1 is SGHTA and CDR2 is FQGNSA. Combining the CDR3 with reference TRBV7-2 and TRBJ1-1 gives the whole variable domain GAGVSQSPSNKVTEKGKDVELRCDPISGHTALYWYRQSLGQGLEFLIYFQGNSAPDKSGLPSDRFSAERTGGSVSTLTIQRTQQEDSAVYLCASSPQAQGTRTEAFFGQGTRLTVV.

The chain uses TRBV5-6 and TRBJ1-1; a possible D gene is TRBD1 (5 bases). V was pared by 1 base and J by 2 bases, with 6 bases between. The germline V gene encodes CDR1 SGHDT and CDR2 YYEEEE. The CDR3 has 13 residues. The CDR3 is CASSLQGNTEAFF. CDR3 DNA sequence: TGTGCCAGCAGCTTGCAGGGAAACACTGAAGCTTTCTTT.

The chain is built from TRBV5-4 and TRBJ2-1, with 11 bases that match TRBD2. Germline CDR1 SGHNT, CDR2 YYREEE (reference sequence). CDR3 length equals 14 residues. V dropped 4 bases and J dropped 7; count of bases not matched to a gene: 4. The CDR3 region is CASSLAGGGNEQFF. The CDR3 DNA follows: TGTGCCAGCAGCCTAGCGGGGGGCGGGAATGAGCAGTTCTTC.